This T cell receptor beta chain was sequenced for a study of control samples from healthy donors and cancer patients. The method was immunoSEQ multiplex PCR; TCRdb's version includes in-frame clones alone and lacks a portion of them. Here the sample spans approximately 170,000 clones, almost 90% being singletons. CDR1 is SQVTM and CDR2 is ANQGSEA in the germline V gene. Between the trimmed V and J ends, which lost 4 bases and 7 bases, there was a span of 22 bases. The CDR3 runs to 15 residues. The chain employs TRBV29-1 and TRBJ2-5, with D possibly being TRBD1 (6 bases). The clonotype was recovered from a woman in her 30s in good health. The sequenced material came from blood. For the CDR3, the DNA is TGCAGCGTTGTGTTGGGGGCCACTCATTACGGGACCCAGTACTTC. The encoded protein is CSVVLGATHYGTQYF.